One T cell receptor (beta chain) is described in this entry. This entry comes from a study of T cell changes during pregnancy in multiple sclerosis. TCRdb's copy holds only in-frame clones and misses some; the assay was immunoSEQ multiplex PCR. The sample lists nearly 110,000 clones, just under 95% occurring once. V dropped 2 bases and J dropped 2; count of bases not matched to a gene: 9. The CDR3 contains 19 residues. Germline CDR1 LGHNA, CDR2 YSLEER. The sequenced sample was peripheral blood, obtained in the third trimester of pregnancy. The V gene is TRBV4-3, the J gene TRBJ2-1, with 13 bases aligning to TRBD2. The source of this sequence is a female donor in good health, enrolled as a control in a pregnancy study. The DNA for the CDR3 is TGCGCCAGCAGCCAAAGGTGGACTAGCGGGGGCCAGACCTACAATGAGCAGTTCTTC. Translation: CASSQRWTSGGQTYNEQFF.